Included here is one TCR beta chain sequence, with context. This sample stems from a study of blood T cell repertoires in COVID-19. About the research overall: Samples came from the United States, Italy and Spain, spanning acute and convalescent COVID-19. Sources were T cells, B-cell-depleted T cells, or PBMCs; the material itself was cDNA or gDNA.

The CDR3 is 15 amino acids. From germline, CDR1 is SGHTA and CDR2 FQGTGA. Losses at the gene ends were 3 bases for V and 0 bases for J; bases not matched to a gene: 5. Original processing notes: Estimated nucleated cell counts came from reference gene primer amplification. The method was immunoSEQ multiplex PCR; TCRdb's version includes in-frame clones alone and lacks a portion of them. The DNA was the basis for D and trimming; V, J and clone size are from that table. This sample has about 140,000 clones, with approximately 78% found just once. V is TRBV7-3 and J is TRBJ2-7, with 7 bases lining up with TRBD2. The clonotype comes from an elderly woman with acute or convalescent COVID-19. Sequenced sample: peripheral blood. For the CDR3, the DNA is TGTGCCAGCAGCTTGGGAGGGGCCGTCTCCTACGAGCAGTACTTC. It codes for CASSLGGAVSYEQYF. The full variable domain, with the rest looked up from reference TRBV7-3 and TRBJ2-7, is GAGVSQTPSNKVTEKGKYVELRCDPISGHTALYWYRQSLGQGPEFLIYFQGTGAADDSGLPNDRFFAVRPEGSVSTLKIQRTERGDSAVYLCASSLGGAVSYEQYFGPGTRLTVT.